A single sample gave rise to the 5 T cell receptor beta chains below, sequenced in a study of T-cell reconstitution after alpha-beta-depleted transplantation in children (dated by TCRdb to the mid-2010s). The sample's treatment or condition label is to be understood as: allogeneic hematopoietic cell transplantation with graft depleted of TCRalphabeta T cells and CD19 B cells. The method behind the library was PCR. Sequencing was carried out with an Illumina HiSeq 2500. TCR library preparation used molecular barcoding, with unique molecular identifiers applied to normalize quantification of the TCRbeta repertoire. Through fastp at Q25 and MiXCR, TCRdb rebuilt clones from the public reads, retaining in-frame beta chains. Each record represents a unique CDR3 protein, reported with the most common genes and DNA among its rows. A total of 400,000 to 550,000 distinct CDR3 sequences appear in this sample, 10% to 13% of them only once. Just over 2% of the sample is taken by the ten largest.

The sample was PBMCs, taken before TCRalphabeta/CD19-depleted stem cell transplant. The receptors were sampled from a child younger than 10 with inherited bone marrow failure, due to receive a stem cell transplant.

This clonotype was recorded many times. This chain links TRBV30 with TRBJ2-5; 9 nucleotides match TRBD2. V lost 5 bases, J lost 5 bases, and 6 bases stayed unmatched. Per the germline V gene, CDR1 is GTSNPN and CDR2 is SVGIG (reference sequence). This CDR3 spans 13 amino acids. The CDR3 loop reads CAWGAGGRETQYF. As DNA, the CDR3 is TGTGCCTGGGGAGCGGGAGGCAGGGAGACCCAGTACTTC.

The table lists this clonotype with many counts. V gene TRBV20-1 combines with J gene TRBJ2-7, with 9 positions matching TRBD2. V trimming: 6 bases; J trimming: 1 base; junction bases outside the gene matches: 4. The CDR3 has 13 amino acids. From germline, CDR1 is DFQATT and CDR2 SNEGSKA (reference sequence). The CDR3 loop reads CSASGLASYEQYF. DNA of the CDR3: TGCAGTGCGTCGGGACTAGCATCCTACGAGCAGTACTTC.

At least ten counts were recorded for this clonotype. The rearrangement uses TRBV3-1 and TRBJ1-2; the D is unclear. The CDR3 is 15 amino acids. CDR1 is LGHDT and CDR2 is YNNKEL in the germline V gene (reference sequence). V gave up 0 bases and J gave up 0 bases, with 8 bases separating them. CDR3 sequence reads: CASSQDLATNYGYTF. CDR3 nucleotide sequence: TGTGCCAGCAGCCAAGATTTAGCTACTAACTATGGCTACACCTTC.

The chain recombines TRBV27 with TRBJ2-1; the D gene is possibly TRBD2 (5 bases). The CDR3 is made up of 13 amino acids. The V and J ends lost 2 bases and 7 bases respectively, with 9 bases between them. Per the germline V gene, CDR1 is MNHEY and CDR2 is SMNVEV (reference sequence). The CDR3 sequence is CASSLLAQNEQFF. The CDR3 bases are TGTGCCAGCAGTTTACTAGCACAGAATGAGCAGTTCTTC.

The CDR3 region has the DNA TGCGCCAGCAGCTTGTGGCGGGACACAGATACGCAGTATTTT. Translating gives CASSLWRDTDTQYF. The chain has TRBV5-1 and TRBJ2-3; the D gene is possibly TRBD2 (6 bases). The CDR3 extends over 14 amino acids. From germline, CDR1 is SGHRS and CDR2 YFSETQ. V lost 1 base and J 2 bases, leaving 8 bases between the germline ends. The complete variable domain, with remaining parts taken from reference TRBV5-1 and TRBJ2-3, reads KAGVTQTPRYLIKTRGQQVTLSCSPISGHRSVSWYQQTPGQGLQFLFEYFSETQRNKGNFPGRFSGRQFSNSRSEMNVSTLELGDSALYLCASSLWRDTDTQYFGPGTRLTVL.